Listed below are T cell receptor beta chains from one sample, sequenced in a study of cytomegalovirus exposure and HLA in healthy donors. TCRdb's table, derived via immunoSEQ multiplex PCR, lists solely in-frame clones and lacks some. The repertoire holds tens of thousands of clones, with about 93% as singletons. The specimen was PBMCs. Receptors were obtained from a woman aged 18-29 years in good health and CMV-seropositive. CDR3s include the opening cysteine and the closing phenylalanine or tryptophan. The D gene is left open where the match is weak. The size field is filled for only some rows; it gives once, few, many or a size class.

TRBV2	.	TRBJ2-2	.	CASNGGRNTGELFF	TGTGCCAGCAACGGAGGGAGGAACACCGGGGAGCTGTTTTTT
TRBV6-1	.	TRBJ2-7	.	CASSVGSSYEQYF	TGTGCCAGCAGTGTAGGGAGCTCCTACGAGCAGTACTTC
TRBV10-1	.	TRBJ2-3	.	CASSLTGGDTQYF	TGCGCCAGCAGCCTAACCGGGGGAGATACGCAGTATTTT
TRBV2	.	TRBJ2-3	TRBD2	CASSGGASGRSSTDTQYF	TGTGCCAGCAGTGGCGGGGCTAGCGGGAGGTCTAGCACAGATACGCAGTATTTT
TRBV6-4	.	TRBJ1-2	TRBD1	CASSESQVWDRGLDYGYTF	TGTGCCAGCAGTGAAAGTCAGGTATGGGACAGGGGGCTGGACTATGGCTACACCTTC
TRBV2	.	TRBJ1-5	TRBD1	CASRQSTGGFSNQPQHF	TGTGCCAGCAGACAGAGTACAGGGGGCTTTAGCAATCAGCCCCAGCATTTT
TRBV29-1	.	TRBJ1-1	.	CSVGPQEATEAFF	TGCAGCGTTGGCCCTCAGGAGGCCACTGAAGCTTTCTTT
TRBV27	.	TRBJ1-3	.	CASSLWGPSGNTIYF	TGTGCCAGCAGTTTATGGGGCCCCTCTGGAAACACCATATATTTT
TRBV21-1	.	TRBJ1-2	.	CASSPQTGRSGYTF	TGTGCCAGCAGCCCCCAGACAGGGAGGAGTGGCTACACCTTC
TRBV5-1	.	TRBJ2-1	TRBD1	CASSRTGRGDEQFF	TGCGCCAGCAGCAGGACAGGGAGAGGTGATGAGCAGTTCTTC
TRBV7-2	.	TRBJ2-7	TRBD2	CASSLGFLASGRYEQYF	TGTGCCAGCAGCTTAGGATTTTTGGCTAGCGGGAGATACGAGCAGTACTTC
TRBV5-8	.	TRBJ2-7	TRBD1	CASSLGQGVYEQYF	TGTGCCAGCAGCTTGGGACAGGGAGTCTACGAGCAGTACTTC
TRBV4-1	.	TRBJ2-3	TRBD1	CASSQQGTGRGDTQYF	TGCGCCAGCAGCCAACAGGGGACAGGGAGGGGAGATACGCAGTATTTT
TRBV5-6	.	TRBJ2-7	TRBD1	CASSLPGQGAGEQYF	TGTGCCAGCAGCTTACCGGGACAGGGGGCCGGGGAGCAGTACTTC
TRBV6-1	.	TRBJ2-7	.	CASSDRGSSYEQYF	TGTGCCAGCAGTGATAGGGGGAGCTCCTACGAGCAGTACTTC
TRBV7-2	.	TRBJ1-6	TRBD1	CASSWTLTGRNSPLHF	TGTGCCAGCAGCTGGACCCTGACAGGGAGAAATTCACCCCTCCACTTT
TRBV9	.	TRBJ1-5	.	CASSVKIPHYSNSNQPQHF	TGTGCCAGCAGCGTAAAAATCCCCCATTATTCTAATAGCAATCAGCCCCAGCATTTT
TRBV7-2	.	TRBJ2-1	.	CASSLAQGSYNEQFF	TGTGCCAGCAGCTTAGCCCAGGGGTCCTACAATGAGCAGTTCTTC
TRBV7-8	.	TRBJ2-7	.	CASSFAGWTPNYEQYF	TGTGCCAGCAGCTTTGCTGGTTGGACACCCAATTACGAGCAGTACTTC
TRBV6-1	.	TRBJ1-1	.	CASSESGGRGNTEAFF	TGTGCCAGCAGTGAATCCGGGGGGAGGGGGAACACTGAAGCTTTCTTT
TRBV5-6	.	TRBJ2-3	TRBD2	CASSRKLAGGTDTQYF	TGTGCCAGCAGCCGTAAACTAGCGGGGGGCACAGATACGCAGTATTTT
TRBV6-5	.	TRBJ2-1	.	CASTWTDYNEQFF	TGTGCCAGCACATGGACAGATTACAATGAGCAGTTCTTC
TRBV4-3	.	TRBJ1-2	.	CASSQEEGLGYTF	TGCGCCAGCAGCCAAGAGGAGGGTCTCGGCTACACCTTC
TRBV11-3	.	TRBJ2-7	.	CASSFTGSSYEQYF	TGTGCCAGCAGCTTTACAGGGAGCTCCTACGAGCAGTACTTC
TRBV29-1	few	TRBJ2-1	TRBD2	CSVESSGKNEQFF	TGCAGCGTTGAGTCTAGCGGGAAAAATGAGCAGTTCTTC
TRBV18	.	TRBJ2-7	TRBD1	CASSPGTGATGAYEQYF	TGTGCCAGCTCACCAGGGACAGGGGCTACCGGGGCCTACGAGCAGTACTTC
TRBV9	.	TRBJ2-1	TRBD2	CASSVPLAGGPPGVYNEQFF	TGTGCCAGCAGCGTCCCCTTAGCGGGGGGGCCCCCGGGGGTCTACAATGAGCAGTTCTTC
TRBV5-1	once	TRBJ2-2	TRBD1	CASSAGTGLPNTGELFF	TGCGCCAGCAGCGCAGGGACAGGGCTCCCGAACACCGGGGAGCTGTTTTTT
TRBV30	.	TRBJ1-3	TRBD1	CAWRGTGGGNTIYF	TGTGCCTGGAGGGGGACAGGGGGAGGAAACACCATATATTTT
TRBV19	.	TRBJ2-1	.	CASSATGLANNEQFF	TGTGCCAGTAGTGCGACGGGACTCGCGAACAATGAGCAGTTCTTC
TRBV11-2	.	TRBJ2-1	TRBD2	CASSTGTSGIDEQFF	TGTGCCAGCAGTACCGGGACTAGCGGGATCGATGAGCAGTTCTTC
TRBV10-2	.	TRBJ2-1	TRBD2	CASSRTSGGANEQFF	TGCGCCAGCAGTCGGACTAGCGGGGGGGCCAATGAGCAGTTCTTC
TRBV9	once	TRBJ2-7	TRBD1	CASSLRNRGEQYF	TGTGCCAGCAGCCTACGAAACAGGGGCGAGCAGTACTTC
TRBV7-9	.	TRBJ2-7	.	CASSLGRYEQYF	TGTGCCAGCAGCTTAGGGAGGTACGAGCAGTACTTC
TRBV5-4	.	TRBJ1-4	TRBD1	CASSGQVNEKLFF	TGTGCCAGCTCGGGACAGGTGAATGAAAAACTGTTTTTT
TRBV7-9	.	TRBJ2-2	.	CASSLAVGELFF	TGTGCCAGCAGCTTGGCGGTCGGGGAGCTGTTTTTT
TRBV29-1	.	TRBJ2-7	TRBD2	CSVEAPGGSSYEQYF	TGCAGCGTTGAAGCCCCGGGGGGGAGCTCCTACGAGCAGTACTTC
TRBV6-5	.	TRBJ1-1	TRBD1	CASSSRTGGFAEAFF	TGTGCCAGCAGTTCCCGGACAGGGGGTTTTGCTGAAGCTTTCTTT
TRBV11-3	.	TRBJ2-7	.	CASSSGSQEQYF	TGTGCCAGCAGCTCCGGGTCTCAGGAGCAGTACTTC
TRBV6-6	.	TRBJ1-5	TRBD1	CASSSQGEAQHF	TGTGCCAGCAGTTCACAGGGGGAAGCCCAGCATTTT
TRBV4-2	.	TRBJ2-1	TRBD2	CASGGGASYNEQFF	TGTGCCAGCGGCGGGGGGGCCAGCTACAATGAGCAGTTCTTC
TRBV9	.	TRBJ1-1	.	CASSVAWGLSEAFF	TGTGCCAGCAGCGTAGCTTGGGGACTTTCTGAGGCTTTCTTT